Shown below are 2 T cell receptor beta chains from a single sample sequenced in a study of blood T cells in healthy people across ages. A J-beta primer mix and a sample-barcoded 5' primer were used in a second PCR of about 7 to 12 cycles. MiXCR, run by TCRdb on the 5' RACE reads, gives a single entry per CDR3 protein. The table shows some 1.1 million distinct CDR3 sequences, with roughly two fifths occurring only once. The material sequenced was blood. The origin of the receptors is a man aged 18 to 35 in good health.

The rearrangement links TRBV21-1 to TRBJ1-2; TRBD1 is the table's D call and was not checked against the DNA. TRBV21-1 is a pseudogene locus. This CDR3 comprises 15 residues. The chain's CDR3 is CASSKAPQGPHGYTF. CDR3 sequence (DNA): TGTGCCAGCAGCAAAGCCCCCCAGGGACCCCATGGCTACACCTTC.

The CDR3 region has the DNA TGCGCCAGCAGCCAAGATCAGCTCGGGATCACTGAAGCTTTCTTT. Translation gives CASSQDQLGITEAFF. J is TRBJ1-1 and V is TRBV4-3; D remains ambiguous. The CDR3 has 15 residues. V was clipped by 0 bases and J by 4 bases, with 12 bases between them. Germline V gene data show CDR1 as LGHNA and CDR2 as YSLEER.